The T cell receptor (beta chain) described here comes from a study of blood T cells in healthy people across ages. Overall study: Template switching caught about one barcoded beta molecule for each two T cells. General study results and limits: Roughly linear declines in TCR beta diversity per million T cells occurred with age.

On this clonotype: Its specificity is unknown.

Peripheral blood was drawn, ten milliliters per donor. Primers used in a second PCR of about 6 to 12 cycles were a sample-barcoded 5' primer and a J-beta primer mix. Each of the cDNA molecules was tagged by a template-switch adaptor with 12 random nucleotides. One entry per CDR3 protein results from TCRdb running MiXCR on the 5' RACE reads. The sample has about 670,000 distinct CDR3 sequences; around 43% are singletons. J gave up 6 bases and V 2 bases, and 8 bases lay outside the gene matches. There are 15 residues in the CDR3. Germline CDR1 and CDR2: SGHTA and FQGNSA. Sequencing input: blood. This rearrangement joins TRBV7-2 to TRBJ2-7, with 9 bases aligning to TRBD1. The origin of this receptor is a man at least 80 years old in good health. CDR3 sequence reads: CASSLPGQGWIEQYF. The CDR3 region has the DNA TGTGCCAGCAGCTTACCGGGACAGGGTTGGATCGAGCAGTACTTC.